Presented here are 32 T cell receptor beta chains from one specimen sequenced in a study of identical twins. TCRdb re-called the 5' RACE reads through MiXCR, storing one row per CDR3 protein. The table includes 500,000 to 550,000 distinct CDR3 sequences, approximately 20% detected once. The data also belong to a second study, concerning yellow fever vaccine responses in identical twins.

Sequencing was done on a sample of CD4+ T cells sorted from blood. The receptors stem from a woman aged 18-29 years in good health.

Written as DNA, the CDR3 is TGTGCCAGCCGAGGCACGGGGGCCGGGGAGCTGTTTTTT. This gives the protein CASRGTGAGELFF. This sequence joins TRBV7-9 and TRBJ2-2; a possible D gene is TRBD2 (6 bases). The V gene's germline CDR1 is SEHNR and CDR2 FQNEAQ (reference sequence). The CDR3 runs to 13 residues. Trimming took 8 bases from V and 6 from J, leaving 13 bases between them.

This clonotype was seen once. The chain joins TRBV4-1 to TRBJ2-3; D is undetermined. The length of the CDR3 is 18 residues. Between the trimmed V and J ends, which lost 3 bases and 0 bases, there was a span of 19 bases. The germline CDR1 and CDR2 sequences are MGHRA and YSYEKL. The CDR3 DNA reads TGCGCCAGCAGCCAGCCCATCCGACGGACCGTTAGCACAGATACGCAGTATTTT. Translation gives CASSQPIRRTVSTDTQYF.

V and J are TRBV10-3 and TRBJ1-5; no firm D call. The CDR3 is 13 residues long. CDR1 and CDR2 (germline): ENHRY, SYGVKD. V gave up 10 bases and J gave up 4 bases, with 14 bases separating them. The CDR3 loop is CATALDGNQPQHF. Written as DNA, the CDR3 is TGTGCCACCGCGTTAGATGGGAATCAGCCCCAGCATTTT.

V is TRBV25-1 and J is TRBJ2-6; TRBD1 agrees at 12 bases. V gave up 3 bases and J gave up 4 bases; unmatched junction bases: 10. Per germline, CDR1 MGHDK and CDR2 SYGVNS. This CDR3 comprises 19 residues. Here the CDR3 DNA reads TGTGCCAGCAGTGAGGACCTGGGGACAGGGGGCAAAGGGGCCAACGTCCTGACTTTC. This encodes CASSEDLGTGGKGANVLTF.

The chain joins TRBV11-2 to TRBJ2-1; 14 bases agree with TRBD2. The CDR3 covers 19 residues. Per germline, CDR1 SGHAT and CDR2 FQNNGV. V shed 7 bases and J 0 bases; nucleotides not matched to a gene: 11. In DNA, the CDR3 is TGTGCCAGCACCCTAACCGGGACTAGCGGGGGTTACTCCTACAATGAGCAGTTCTTC. Translation: CASTLTGTSGGYSYNEQFF. Complete variable domain (other parts from reference TRBV11-2 and TRBJ2-1): EAGVAQSPRYKIIEKRQSVAFWCNPISGHATLYWYQQILGQGPKLLIQFQNNGVVDDSQLPKDRFSAERLKGVDSTLKIQPAKLEDSAVYLCASTLTGTSGGYSYNEQFFGPGTRLTVL.

This clonotype showed up just a few times. The chain links TRBV7-9 to TRBJ2-3, with TRBD2 matching 10 bases. CDR1 and CDR2 (germline): SEHNR, FQNEAQ (reference sequence). There are 16 residues in the CDR3. V lost 1 base and J lost 3; bases outside the gene matches: 4. The CDR3 region is CASSLGAGGRTDTQYF. CDR3 in DNA: TGTGCCAGCAGCTTAGGAGCGGGAGGGAGGACAGATACGCAGTATTTT.

V usage is TRBV18 and J usage is TRBJ2-3; D may correspond to TRBD1 or TRBD2 (7 bases each). The CDR3 has 16 amino acids. Germline V gene data show CDR1 as KGHSH and CDR2 as LQKENI. Trimming removed 3 bases at V and 0 bases at J, with 13 bases between. The CDR3 region has the DNA TGTGCCAGCTCACCGGGAGGGGGCCTTAGCACAGATACGCAGTATTTT. As protein: CASSPGGGLSTDTQYF.

V is TRBV20-1 and J is TRBJ2-5; 7 bases match TRBD1. From germline, CDR1 is DFQATT and CDR2 SNEGSKA (reference sequence). The V gene end was trimmed by 5 bases and the J gene end by 5 bases; junction bases not matched to a gene: 8. The CDR3 extends over 13 amino acids. CDR3 sequence: CSAPPQGRETQYF. The CDR3 DNA sequence: TGCAGTGCTCCCCCACAGGGGCGTGAGACCCAGTACTTC.

In its sample, this clonotype was seen a few times. The chain uses TRBV12-3 or TRBV12-4 and TRBJ2-7; D may be TRBD2 (6 bases). Deletions cut 5 bases from V and 0 bases from J, with 14 bases between. This CDR3 is 15 amino acids long. This CDR3 is CASSPGRHNSYEQYV. The CDR3, as DNA: TGTGCCAGCAGTCCCGGGAGACACAACTCCTACGAGCAGTACGTC.

This clonotype was picked up a small number of times. The chain links TRBV3-1 to TRBJ2-1, with a possible D match to TRBD2 (5 bases). CDR3 length: 16 amino acids. Trimming shortened V by 4 bases and J by 10 bases, and 23 bases separated the two germline ends. Germline V gene lookup returns CDR1 LGHDT and CDR2 YNNKEL (reference sequence). CDR3 residues: CASSLPGSSAKREQFF. The CDR3 bases are TGTGCCAGCAGCCTCCCGGGTAGTAGCGCGAAAAGAGAGCAGTTCTTC.

This clonotype was detected only a few times. The genes are TRBV11-2 and TRBJ1-6; 7 bases line up with TRBD1. J lost 13 bases, V lost 5 bases, and 11 bases had no gene match. The CDR3 extends over 14 amino acids. The germline CDR1 and CDR2 sequences are SGHAT and FQNNGV. CDR3 DNA sequence: TGTGCCAGCAGCAATGCAGGGGGGATATCGCCCCTCCACTTT. It is translated as CASSNAGGISPLHF.

V usage is TRBV7-9 and J usage is TRBJ2-1; perhaps D is TRBD1 or TRBD2 (6 bases each). From germline, CDR1 is SEHNR and CDR2 FQNEAQ (reference sequence). Trimming cost V 5 bases and J 4 bases, with 15 bases left between them. This CDR3 is built from 15 residues. CDR3 amino acids: CASSITGARYNEQFF. The DNA of the CDR3 is TGTGCCAGCAGCATAACGGGGGCTCGATACAATGAGCAGTTCTTC.

This clonotype has only a few counts. The V gene is TRBV7-6, the J gene TRBJ2-1; no clear D gene. Germline V gene sequence: CDR1 SGHVS, CDR2 FNYEAQ. V was clipped by 3 bases and J by 1 base, with 10 bases between them. This CDR3 region has 15 residues. The CDR3 nucleotides are TGTGCCAGCAGCTTTGATAGGGATTCCTACAATGAGCAGTTCTTC. Translating it yields CASSFDRDSYNEQFF.

The rearrangement uses TRBV24-1 and TRBJ2-1; D gene ambiguous. In germline, CDR1 is KGHDR, CDR2 SFDVKD. Trimming removed 4 bases at V and 12 bases at J, with 9 bases between. This CDR3 is built from 11 residues. The CDR3 loop reads CATSDRGAQFF. The CDR3 bases are TGTGCCACCAGTGACAGAGGCGCGCAGTTCTTC.

The chain joins TRBV12-3 or TRBV12-4 to TRBJ2-7, with D possibly matching TRBD1 (5 bases). Trimming pared 8 bases from V and 2 bases from J, leaving 7 bases between. CDR3 length: 11 residues. The CDR3 reads CASGRAYEQYF. The DNA for the CDR3 is TGTGCCAGCGGCAGGGCCTACGAGCAGTACTTC.

This clonotype was found once. This chain joins TRBV13 and TRBJ2-1; D is perhaps TRBD2 (6 bases). CDR3 size: 15 residues. V lost 5 bases, J lost 4 bases, and 15 bases lay in between. Germline CDR1 reads PRHDT; CDR2 reads FYEKMQ (reference sequence). This CDR3 reads CASSRDSFSYNEQFF. CDR3 sequence (DNA): TGTGCCAGCAGCCGGGACTCCTTTAGTTACAATGAGCAGTTCTTC.

This clonotype was counted between two and nine times. This chain connects TRBV11-2 to TRBJ2-1; D may be TRBD2 (6 bases). CDR1 SGHAT and CDR2 FQNNGV come from the germline V gene. With 6 bases removed from V and 3 bases from J, the gap between germline ends came to 12 bases. The CDR3 spans 14 residues. The CDR3 DNA reads as TGTGCCAGCAGGTCAACGGGGGACTACAATGAGCAGTTCTTC. It codes for CASRSTGDYNEQFF. The full variable domain, with the rest looked up from reference TRBV11-2 and TRBJ2-1, is EAGVAQSPRYKIIEKRQSVAFWCNPISGHATLYWYQQILGQGPKLLIQFQNNGVVDDSQLPKDRFSAERLKGVDSTLKIQPAKLEDSAVYLCASRSTGDYNEQFFGPGTRLTVL.

V usage is TRBV20-1 and J usage is TRBJ1-1, with 10 bases fitting TRBD1. This CDR3 is built from 18 residues. Germline CDR1 reads DFQATT; CDR2 reads SNEGSKA (reference sequence). V dropped 5 bases and J dropped 1; count of bases not matched to a gene: 16. Written as DNA, the CDR3 is TGCAGTGCTTCCAAAACCGTCCCGGGACAGGGGACGAACACTGAAGCTTTCTTT. As protein: CSASKTVPGQGTNTEAFF.

The chain recombines TRBV12-3 or TRBV12-4 with TRBJ1-2; D is possibly TRBD1 (5 bases). Trimming took off 5 bases at V and 7 bases at J, with 20 bases between the two ends. The CDR3 runs 15 residues. CDR3 coding DNA: TGTGCCAGCAGTAACCACCCCCCGGGGAGGGGTGGCTACACCTTC. Protein product: CASSNHPPGRGGYTF.

The CDR3: CSVPPGMRNNPESQFF. In nucleotides, the CDR3 is TGCAGCGTTCCACCCGGTATGCGGAATAATCCCGAATCTCAGTTCTTC. This chain uses TRBV29-1 with TRBJ2-1, with D unresolved. Germline V lookup: CDR1 SQVTM, CDR2 ANQGSEA. With 5 bases removed from V and 13 bases from J, the gap between germline ends came to 30 bases. The CDR3 covers 16 residues.

The chain has TRBV28 and TRBJ1-5; 7 bases agree with TRBD1. Germline V gene sequence: CDR1 MDHEN, CDR2 SYDVKM. Unmatched junction bases numbered 10, after V lost 4 bases and J lost 1 base. There are 17 residues in the CDR3. CDR3 amino acids: CASSSRQGGRSNQPQHF. DNA of the CDR3: TGTGCCAGCAGTTCCCGACAGGGAGGGAGGAGCAATCAGCCCCAGCATTTT.

V and J are TRBV6-2 or TRBV6-3 and TRBJ2-3; D gene unclear. Germline CDR1 is MNHEY and CDR2 is SVGEGT. The CDR3 runs to 14 residues. Deletions cut 1 base from V and 0 bases from J, with 5 bases between. This chain's CDR3 is CASSYLASTDTQYF. The CDR3 nucleotides read TGTGCCAGCAGTTACTTGGCCAGCACAGATACGCAGTATTTT.

The chain links TRBV7-3 to TRBJ2-1, with 9 bases identical to TRBD2. The V gene end was trimmed by 7 bases and the J gene end by 3 bases; junction bases not matched to a gene: 7. Germline CDR1 SGHTA, CDR2 FQGTGA. There are 15 residues in the CDR3. Written as DNA, the CDR3 is TGTGCCAGCACCCCGACTAGCGGAGTCTACAATGAGCAGTTCTTC. Translation gives CASTPTSGVYNEQFF.

The chain recombines TRBV3-1 with TRBJ1-6; no clear D. The CDR3 length is 11 residues. Germline CDR1 is LGHDT and CDR2 is YNNKEL (reference sequence). The V gene lost 2 bases and the J gene lost 9 bases, with 2 bases spanning the gap. CDR3 DNA sequence: TGTGCCAGCAGCCAAAGTTCACCCCTCCACTTT. Translated: CASSQSSPLHF.

This clonotype has a handful of counts. The J gene is TRBJ2-7, the V gene TRBV20-1, with 8 bases lining up with TRBD1. The V gene end was trimmed by 2 bases and the J gene end by 2 bases; junction bases not matched to a gene: 5. CDR3 length equals 14 residues. Germline lookup yields CDR1 DFQATT and CDR2 SNEGSKA (reference sequence). This CDR3 is CSARTDRVTYEQYF. The CDR3 DNA reads TGCAGTGCTAGAACGGACAGGGTTACCTACGAGCAGTACTTC.

In this sample, this clonotype turned up once. This rearrangement joins TRBV5-1 to TRBJ2-2, with 7 bases identical to TRBD1. Germline CDR1 is SGHRS and CDR2 is YFSETQ. The CDR3 loop spans 15 amino acids. J was trimmed by 5 bases and V by 2 bases; bases with no gene match: 6. This CDR3 is CASSLGGLETGELFF. The CDR3 coding sequence is TGCGCCAGCAGCTTAGGGGGCTTGGAGACCGGGGAGCTGTTTTTT. The variable domain in full, completed from reference TRBV5-1 and TRBJ2-2, reads KAGVTQTPRYLIKTRGQQVTLSCSPISGHRSVSWYQQTPGQGLQFLFEYFSETQRNKGNFPGRFSGRQFSNSRSEMNVSTLELGDSALYLCASSLGGLETGELFFGEGSRLTVL.

V gene TRBV10-2 combines with J gene TRBJ2-3, with 9 nucleotides matching TRBD2. Germline CDR1 reads WSHSY; CDR2 reads SAAADI. This CDR3 spans 13 amino acids. J gave up 3 bases and V 7 bases, and 2 bases lay outside the gene matches. CDR3 region: CASTGLATDTQYF. The CDR3 DNA is TGCGCCAGCACCGGACTAGCGACAGATACGCAGTATTTT.

The table lists this clonotype with a few counts. This chain joins TRBV5-1 and TRBJ2-1; D call uncertain. The V gene's germline CDR1 is SGHRS and CDR2 YFSETQ. This CDR3 contains 11 residues. V lost 2 bases and J 9 bases, leaving 6 bases between the germline ends. CDR3 nucleotide sequence: TGCGCCAGCAGCTTCCAAGGTGAGCAGTTCTTC. Its translation is CASSFQGEQFF.

Comments on this clonotype: One junction end disagrees with the germline gene, perhaps due to a read error. The genes are TRBV20-1 and TRBJ2-3; the match to TRBD1 covers 9 bases. Germline lookup yields CDR1 DFQATT and CDR2 SNEGSKA (reference sequence). CDR3 length equals 17 residues. This chain's CDR3 is CCARDPPGTGNTDTQYF. The CDR3 DNA is TGCTGTGCTAGAGATCCCCCCGGGACAGGGAACACAGATACGCAGTATTTT.

The CDR3, as DNA: TGTGCCAGCAGGGATGAAGTCCAGAATCAGCCCCAGCATTTT. This codes for CASRDEVQNQPQHF. This chain joins TRBV28 and TRBJ1-5; D is ambiguous. The CDR3 length is 14 residues. Germline CDR1 reads MDHEN; CDR2 reads SYDVKM. V shed 6 bases and J shed 4 bases, with 13 bases lying between them.

This clonotype was seen more than once but under ten times. This chain uses TRBV28 with TRBJ1-6; TRBD1 is a possible D gene (5 bases). Germline CDR1 is MDHEN and CDR2 is SYDVKM. The V gene lost 5 bases and the J gene lost 7 bases, with 15 bases spanning the gap. This CDR3 comprises 15 residues. The CDR3 DNA is TGTGCCAGCAGTCGCCCGGCAGGGTCCAATTCACCCCTCCACTTT. The encoded protein is CASSRPAGSNSPLHF.

This clonotype has more than one count but fewer than ten. The gene calls are TRBV9 and TRBJ2-2; 8 nucleotides align to TRBD2. Germline V lookup: CDR1 SGDLS, CDR2 YYNGEE. J gave up 3 bases and V 0 bases, and 4 bases lay outside the gene matches. This CDR3 comprises 16 residues. Here the CDR3 DNA reads TGTGCCAGCAGCGTAGAACCTAGCGGGTACACCGGGGAGCTGTTTTTT. It translates to CASSVEPSGYTGELFF.